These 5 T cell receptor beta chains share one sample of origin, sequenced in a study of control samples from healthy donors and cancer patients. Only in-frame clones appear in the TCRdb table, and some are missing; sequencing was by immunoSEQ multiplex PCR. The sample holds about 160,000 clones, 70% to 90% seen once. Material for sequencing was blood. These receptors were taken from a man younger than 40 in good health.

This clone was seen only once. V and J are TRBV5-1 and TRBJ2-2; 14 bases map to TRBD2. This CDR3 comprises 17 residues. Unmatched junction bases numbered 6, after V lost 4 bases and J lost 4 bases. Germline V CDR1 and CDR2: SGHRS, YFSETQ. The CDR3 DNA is TGCGCCAGCAGCCTGACCGGGACTAGCGGGAGCACCGGGGAGCTGTTTTTT. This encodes CASSLTGTSGSTGELFF.

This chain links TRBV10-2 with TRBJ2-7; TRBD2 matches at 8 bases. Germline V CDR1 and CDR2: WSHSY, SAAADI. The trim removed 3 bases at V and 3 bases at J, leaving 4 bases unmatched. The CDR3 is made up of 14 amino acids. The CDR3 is CASSDPGGRYEQYF. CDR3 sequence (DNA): TGCGCCAGCAGTGATCCGGGAGGGCGCTACGAGCAGTACTTC.

The CDR3 DNA reads TGTGCCAGCAGCCAAGATTTGGCAGCCACCACTAACTATGGCTACACCTTC. This encodes CASSQDLAATTNYGYTF. This chain connects TRBV4-2 to TRBJ1-2; D ambiguous. Trimming removed 0 bases from V and 0 bases from J, with 14 bases in between. CDR1 is LGHNA, CDR2 YNFKEQ, per germline. The CDR3 is 17 residues long.

The CDR3: CASSQDINTEAFF. In nucleotides, the CDR3 is TGTGCCAGCAGCCAAGACATCAACACTGAAGCTTTCTTT. The rearrangement joins TRBV14 to TRBJ1-1; unclear D gene. V was cut by 0 bases and J by 2 bases, with 4 bases left in between. The germline gives CDR1 SGHDN, CDR2 FVKESK. The CDR3 loop spans 13 amino acids.

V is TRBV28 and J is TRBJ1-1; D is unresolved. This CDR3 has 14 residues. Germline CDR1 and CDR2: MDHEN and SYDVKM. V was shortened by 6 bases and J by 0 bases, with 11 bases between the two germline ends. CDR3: CASRTPGLNTEAFF. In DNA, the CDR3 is TGTGCCAGCAGAACCCCCGGACTGAACACTGAAGCTTTCTTT.